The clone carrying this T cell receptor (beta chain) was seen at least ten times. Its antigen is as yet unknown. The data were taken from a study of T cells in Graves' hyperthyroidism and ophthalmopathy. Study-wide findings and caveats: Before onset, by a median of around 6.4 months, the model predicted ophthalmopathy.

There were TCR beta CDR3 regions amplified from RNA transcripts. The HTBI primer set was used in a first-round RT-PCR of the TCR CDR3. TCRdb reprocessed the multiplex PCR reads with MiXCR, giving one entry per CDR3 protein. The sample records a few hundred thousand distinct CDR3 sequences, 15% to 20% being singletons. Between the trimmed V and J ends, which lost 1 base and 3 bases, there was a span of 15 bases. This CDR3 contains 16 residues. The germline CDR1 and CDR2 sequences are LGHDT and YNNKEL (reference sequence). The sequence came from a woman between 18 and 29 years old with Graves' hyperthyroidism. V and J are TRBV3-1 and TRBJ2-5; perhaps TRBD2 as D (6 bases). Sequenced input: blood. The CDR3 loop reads CASSQVFGGSEETQYF. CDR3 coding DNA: TGTGCCAGCAGCCAAGTCTTCGGGGGTTCGGAAGAGACCCAGTACTTC.